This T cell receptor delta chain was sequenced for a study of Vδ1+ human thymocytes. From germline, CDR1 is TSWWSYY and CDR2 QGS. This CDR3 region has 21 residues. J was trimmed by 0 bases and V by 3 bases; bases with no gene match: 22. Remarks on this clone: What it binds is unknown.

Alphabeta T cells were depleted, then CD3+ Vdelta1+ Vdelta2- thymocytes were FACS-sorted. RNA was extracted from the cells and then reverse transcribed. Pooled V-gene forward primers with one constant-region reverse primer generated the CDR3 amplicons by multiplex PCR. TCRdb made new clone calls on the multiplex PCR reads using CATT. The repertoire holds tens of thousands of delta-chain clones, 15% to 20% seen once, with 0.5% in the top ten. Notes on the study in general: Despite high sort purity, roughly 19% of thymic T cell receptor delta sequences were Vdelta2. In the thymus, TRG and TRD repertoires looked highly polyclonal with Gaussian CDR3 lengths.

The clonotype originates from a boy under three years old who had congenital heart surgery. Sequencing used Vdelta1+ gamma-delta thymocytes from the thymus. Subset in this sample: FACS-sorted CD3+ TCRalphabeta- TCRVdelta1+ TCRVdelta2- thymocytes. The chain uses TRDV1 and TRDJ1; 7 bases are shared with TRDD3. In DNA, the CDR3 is TGTGCTCTTGGGGACACCGGCCTTCAGAAAGTGGTGGGGGACTACACCGATAAACTCATCTTT. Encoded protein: CALGDTGLQKVVGDYTDKLIF.